This entry features one T cell receptor (beta chain) sequence. The target antigen is unknown. Primers: 60 Vbeta forward and 13 Jbeta reverse. Assay used: immunoSEQ multiplex PCR; TCRdb lists only in-frame clones, some missing. The sample gives over 85,000 clones, 76% of which show up once; roughly 12% is in the top ten. The entry originates in a study of cytomegalovirus exposure and HLA in healthy donors. Study information: Most donors, 80% to 90% of around 400 genotyped, fell in the Caucasian-associated ancestry cluster. General study points: In a later analysis, V- and J-gene trimming of beta chains associated with a DCLRE1C missense variant, replicated independently. Overall, roughly 150 TCR beta chains were annotated as cytomegalovirus-associated.

The CDR3 runs to 15 residues. Between the trimmed V and J ends, which lost 2 bases and 0 bases, there was a span of 7 bases. Per the germline V gene, CDR1 is MDHEN and CDR2 is SYDVKM. Sequencing was done on a sample of PBMCs. This chain joins TRBV28 and TRBJ1-4; TRBD1 might be the D (5 bases). The sequence derives from a man under 40 in good health and CMV-seropositive. This chain's CDR3 is CASSLGGTTNEKLFF. CDR3 nucleotide sequence: TGTGCCAGCAGTTTAGGGGGGACAACTAATGAAAAACTGTTTTTT.